This T cell receptor beta chain originates from a study of cytomegalovirus exposure and HLA in healthy donors. Details on this clone: Its specificity is not known.

This PCR relied on a set of 60 Vbeta primers and 13 Jbeta primers. Here immunoSEQ multiplex PCR was the method, and the copy in TCRdb shows in-frame clones only, minus some. The sample gives some 130,000 clones, over 70% of which show up once; about 0.91% is in the top ten. Findings and caveats of the study: The classifier was said to identify cytomegalovirus status with high specificity and sensitivity. When analyzed later, the rates of TCR association showed variation by HLA locus, with DRB1 the most and HLA-C the fewest.

The germline V gene encodes CDR1 SGHVS and CDR2 FNYEAQ. The V end was cut by 3 bases, the J end by 5 bases, with 10 bases between. The CDR3 contains 14 residues. The V gene is TRBV7-6, the J gene TRBJ2-2; no definite D call. The specimen was PBMCs. The sequence derives from a man between 18 and 35 years old in good health and CMV-seronegative. The DNA of the CDR3 is TGTGCCAGCAGCTTGTACTTTTTAACCGGGGAGCTGTTTTTT. This translates into CASSLYFLTGELFF.